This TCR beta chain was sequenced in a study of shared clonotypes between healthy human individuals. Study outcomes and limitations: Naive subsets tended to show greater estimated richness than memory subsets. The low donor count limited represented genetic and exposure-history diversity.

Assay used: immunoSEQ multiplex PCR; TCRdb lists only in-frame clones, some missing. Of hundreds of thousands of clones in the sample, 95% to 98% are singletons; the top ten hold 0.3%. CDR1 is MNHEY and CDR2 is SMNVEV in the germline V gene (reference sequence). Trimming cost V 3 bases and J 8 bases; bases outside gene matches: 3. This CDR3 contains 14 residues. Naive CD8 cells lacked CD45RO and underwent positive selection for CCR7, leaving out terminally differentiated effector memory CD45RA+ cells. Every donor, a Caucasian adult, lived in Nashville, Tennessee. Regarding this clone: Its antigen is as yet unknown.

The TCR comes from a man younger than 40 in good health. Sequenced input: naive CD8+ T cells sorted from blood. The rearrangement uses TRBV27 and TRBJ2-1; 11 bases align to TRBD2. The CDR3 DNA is TGTGCCAGCAGTTTGGGTAGCGGGAGGGATGAGCAGTTCTTC. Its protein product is CASSLGSGRDEQFF.